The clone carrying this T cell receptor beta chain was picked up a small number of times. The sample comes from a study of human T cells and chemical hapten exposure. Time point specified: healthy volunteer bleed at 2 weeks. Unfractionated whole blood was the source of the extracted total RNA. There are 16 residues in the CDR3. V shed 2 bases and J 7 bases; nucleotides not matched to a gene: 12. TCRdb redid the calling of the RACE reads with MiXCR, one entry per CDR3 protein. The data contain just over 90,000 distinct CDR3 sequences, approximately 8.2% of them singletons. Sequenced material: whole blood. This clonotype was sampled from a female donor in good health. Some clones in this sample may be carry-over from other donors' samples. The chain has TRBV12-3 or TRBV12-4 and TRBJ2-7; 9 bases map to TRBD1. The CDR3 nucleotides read TGTGCCAGCAGTTTATATAATCGCGGACAGGGGAGGGAGCAGTACTTC. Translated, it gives CASSLYNRGQGREQYF.